The next 31 T cell receptor beta chains were all read from a single sample in a study of cytomegalovirus exposure and HLA in healthy donors. It was with 60 Vbeta and 13 Jbeta primers that the PCR ran. Method: immunoSEQ multiplex PCR; TCRdb's copy keeps in-frame clones and lacks some. The sample lists 100,000 to 150,000 clones; approximately 80% were seen once. The source material was PBMCs. All receptors derive from a middle-aged man in good health and CMV-seronegative.

The table lists this clone with a few counts. The rearrangement joins TRBV6-1 to TRBJ2-1; D possibly corresponds to TRBD1 (5 bases). The length of the CDR3 is 14 residues. V was shortened by 3 bases and J by 4 bases, with 10 bases between the two germline ends. The V gene's germline CDR1 is MNHNS and CDR2 SASEGT. CDR3 in amino acids: CASSDLQEYNEQFF. The CDR3 DNA reads TGTGCCAGCAGTGACTTACAGGAATACAATGAGCAGTTCTTC.

The rearrangement uses TRBV29-1 and TRBJ2-3; 9 nucleotides match TRBD2. Looked up from germline, CDR1 is SQVTM and CDR2 is ANQGSEA. The ends lost 5 bases at V and 4 bases at J; junction bases unmatched: 13. The CDR3 is made up of 16 amino acids. The CDR3 is CSVWSLASGVPDTQYF. The CDR3 nucleotides read TGCAGCGTTTGGTCATTGGCTAGCGGGGTCCCAGATACGCAGTATTTT.

The V gene is TRBV7-9, the J gene TRBJ1-6; TRBD1 agrees at 8 bases. The CDR3 covers 14 residues. The germline V gene encodes CDR1 SEHNR and CDR2 FQNEAQ (reference sequence). J was trimmed by 10 bases and V by 5 bases; bases with no gene match: 7. The CDR3: CASSMTGVGSPLHF. As DNA, the CDR3 is TGTGCCAGCAGCATGACAGGGGTGGGGTCACCCCTCCACTTT.

The chain recombines TRBV7-7 with TRBJ2-2; the D is unclear. V shed 4 bases and J shed 1 base, with 7 bases lying between them. The CDR3 is 14 residues long. Germline V CDR1 and CDR2: SSHAT, FNYEAQ (reference sequence). The CDR3 region is CASSSTQNTGELFF. The CDR3, as DNA: TGTGCCAGCAGCTCGACACAGAACACCGGGGAGCTGTTTTTT.

This clone turned up a few times. This chain uses TRBV7-9 with TRBJ2-3; 11 bases align to TRBD1. The germline gives CDR1 SEHNR, CDR2 FQNEAQ (reference sequence). The CDR3 contains 15 residues. V was pared by 5 bases and J by 5 bases, with 6 bases of the junction left unmatched. Here the CDR3 reads CASSQRGQGGDTQYF. The CDR3, as DNA: TGTGCCAGCAGCCAACGGGGACAGGGGGGAGATACGCAGTATTTT.

A few counts support this clone. The chain couples TRBV9 to TRBJ1-5; D uncertain. CDR3 length: 15 residues. The germline V gene has CDR1 SGDLS and CDR2 YYNGEE. The V gene lost 6 bases and the J gene lost 5 bases, with 18 bases spanning the gap. The CDR3: CASNPPWRVHQPQHF. The CDR3 DNA reads TGTGCCAGCAATCCCCCTTGGAGGGTACATCAGCCCCAGCATTTT.

This clone was found a few times. The rearrangement uses TRBV5-1 and TRBJ2-1, with a possible D match to TRBD1 (6 bases). This CDR3 contains 16 residues. V was pared by 1 base and J by 0 bases, with 11 bases between. CDR1 SGHRS and CDR2 YFSETQ come from the germline V gene. The CDR3 nucleotides read TGCGCCAGCAGCTTGTTGGGGGCCGGCTCCTACAATGAGCAGTTCTTC. Its translation: CASSLLGAGSYNEQFF.

This clone was counted once. V gene TRBV5-8 combines with J gene TRBJ1-1; D unclear. Per the germline V gene, CDR1 is SGHTS and CDR2 is YDEGEE. The CDR3 runs to 15 residues. The germline V and J ends were trimmed by 0 bases and 0 bases, with 9 bases remaining between them. The CDR3: CASSLGAGLNTEAFF. CDR3 DNA: TGTGCCAGCAGCTTGGGGGCAGGATTGAACACTGAAGCTTTCTTT.

The CDR3 DNA reads as TGTGCCAGCAGCCCTGGACTAGGTCCCTACGAGCAGTACTTC. Translation gives CASSPGLGPYEQYF. V gene TRBV9 combines with J gene TRBJ2-7, with 7 nucleotides matching TRBD2. The germline V gene has CDR1 SGDLS and CDR2 YYNGEE. This CDR3 contains 14 residues. With 4 bases clipped from V and 2 bases from J, the junction kept 6 bases outside the gene matches. Full variable domain (rest looked up from reference TRBV9 and TRBJ2-7): DSGVTQTPKHLITATGQRVTLRCSPRSGDLSVYWYQQSLDQGLQFLIQYYNGEERAKGNILERFSAQQFPDLHSELNLSSLELGDSALYFCASSPGLGPYEQYFGPGTRLTVT.

The chain links TRBV5-1 to TRBJ2-7; TRBD2 is a possible D gene (6 bases). Germline V gene lookup returns CDR1 SGHRS and CDR2 YFSETQ. CDR3 length: 15 amino acids. V was trimmed by 0 bases and J by 3 bases, leaving 13 bases between them. The CDR3 region is CASSLDGRIGYEQYF. The CDR3 DNA sequence: TGCGCCAGCAGCTTGGACGGGAGAATCGGCTACGAGCAGTACTTC.

V usage is TRBV11-2 and J usage is TRBJ2-2; no clear D gene. V was cut by 6 bases and J by 6 bases, with 5 bases left in between. This CDR3 contains 11 residues. Looked up from germline, CDR1 is SGHAT and CDR2 is FQNNGV. The chain's CDR3 is CASSVAGELFF. CDR3 DNA sequence: TGTGCCAGCAGTGTAGCCGGGGAGCTGTTTTTT.

V is TRBV6-1 and J is TRBJ2-7; 8 nucleotides align to TRBD1. The CDR3 contains 14 residues. V trimming: 6 bases; J trimming: 2 bases; junction bases outside the gene matches: 6. Germline values: CDR1 MNHNS, CDR2 SASEGT. This CDR3 is CASSWDRPAYEQYF. CDR3 coding DNA: TGTGCCAGCAGCTGGGACAGGCCAGCCTACGAGCAGTACTTC.

The chain couples TRBV28 to TRBJ1-1, with 8 positions matching TRBD1. CDR3 size: 14 residues. Per the germline V gene, CDR1 is MDHEN and CDR2 is SYDVKM. Trimming took 6 bases from V and 4 from J; bases not matched to a gene: 7. The CDR3 sequence is CASREQGGVTEAFF. DNA for the CDR3: TGTGCCAGCAGGGAACAGGGGGGAGTCACTGAAGCTTTCTTT.

The chain employs TRBV27 and TRBJ2-7; 10 bases match TRBD2. The V and J ends lost 1 base and 3 bases, in that order; junction bases with no gene match: 3. The length of the CDR3 is 15 residues. Germline CDR1 reads MNHEY; CDR2 reads SMNVEV (reference sequence). CDR3 DNA: TGTGCCAGCAGTTTATTAGCTAGCGGGAGCTACGAGCAGTACTTC. Its protein is CASSLLASGSYEQYF.

The chain joins TRBV10-3 to TRBJ2-2; the D is unclear. Per germline, CDR1 ENHRY and CDR2 SYGVKD. The CDR3 spans 15 residues. Trimming removed 2 bases from V and 6 bases from J, with 13 bases in between. CDR3 amino acids: CAISERENRAGELFF. The CDR3 DNA reads as TGTGCCATCAGTGAGCGTGAGAATCGGGCCGGGGAGCTGTTTTTT.

This sequence joins TRBV5-4 and TRBJ2-1; perhaps TRBD2 as D (6 bases). The CDR3 runs to 14 residues. Trimming pared 0 bases from V and 9 bases from J, leaving 13 bases between. Germline CDR1 SGHNT, CDR2 YYREEE (reference sequence). In DNA form, the CDR3 reads TGTGCCAGCAGCTTGGGGTGGGTTAGCGGTGAGCAGTTCTTC. Its protein product is CASSLGWVSGEQFF.

V and J are TRBV14 and TRBJ2-1; 12 bases fit TRBD2. The CDR3 extends over 15 amino acids. The J segment lost 8 bases and the V segment lost 4 bases, leaving 6 bases of the junction unmatched. Germline-derived CDR1 and CDR2 are SGHDN and FVKESK. CDR3 sequence reads: CASSRWPSGRDEQFF. The CDR3 DNA sequence: TGTGCCAGCAGCCGATGGCCTAGCGGGAGGGATGAGCAGTTCTTC.

This clone was found a few times. The rearrangement joins TRBV25-1 to TRBJ1-6, with D perhaps matching TRBD1 (5 bases). The germline V gene has CDR1 MGHDK and CDR2 SYGVNS. Trimming left V 5 bases short and J 9 bases short, with 11 bases between. The CDR3 sequence is 13 residues long. CDR3 protein: CASSPGGVSPLHF. As DNA, the CDR3 is TGTGCCAGCAGTCCGGGGGGGGTTTCACCCCTCCACTTT.

A word on this clone: The final CDR3 position lacks the conserved phenylalanine or tryptophan, pointing to a likely read error. The limits of the CDR3 on the DNA are not certain, so only TCRdb's listed CDR3 is given. The J gene is TRBJ1-2, the V gene TRBV28; the DNA was not used to check the table's D call, TRBD1. CDR1 and CDR2 (germline): MDHEN, SYDVKM. A total of 12 residues make up the CDR3, ends included. The CDR3 region is CASSFQRYGYTV.

This clone came up a few times. The rearrangement links TRBV2 to TRBJ1-2, with D tentatively TRBD1 (5 bases). The germline gives CDR1 SNHLY, CDR2 FYNNEI. Deletions cut 2 bases from V and 4 bases from J, with 5 bases between. The CDR3 has 12 residues. The chain's CDR3 is CASSETGYGYTF. The CDR3 DNA is TGTGCCAGCAGTGAAACAGGCTATGGCTACACCTTC.

The chain recombines TRBV6-4 with TRBJ1-1; D call uncertain. Germline CDR1 MRHNA, CDR2 SNTAGT. The CDR3 spans 13 residues. V was shortened by 3 bases and J by 0 bases, with 5 bases between the two germline ends. Here the CDR3 DNA reads TGTGCCAGCAGTGAATTAGTGAACACTGAAGCTTTCTTT. This translates into CASSELVNTEAFF.

The rearrangement links TRBV30 to TRBJ1-5, with 10 bases fitting TRBD1. CDR3 size: 15 residues. V gave up 3 bases and J gave up 3 bases; unmatched junction bases: 5. CDR1 and CDR2 (germline): GTSNPN, SVGIG (reference sequence). CDR3: CAWRGTGAVNQPQHF. CDR3 in DNA: TGTGCCTGGAGGGGGACAGGGGCCGTCAATCAGCCCCAGCATTTT.

This chain connects TRBV27 to TRBJ1-6; TRBD1 might be the D (5 bases). Germline V gene lookup returns CDR1 MNHEY and CDR2 SMNVEV (reference sequence). The CDR3 consists of 15 residues. Trimming shortened V by 3 bases and J by 8 bases, and 14 bases separated the two germline ends. CDR3 protein: CASSFLNGRDSPLHF. The CDR3 DNA sequence: TGTGCCAGCAGTTTCTTGAATGGCAGGGATTCACCCCTCCACTTT.

The chain joins TRBV5-1 to TRBJ2-2; the D gene is possibly TRBD1 (6 bases). Trimming cost V 4 bases and J 7 bases, with 11 bases left between them. CDR1 is SGHRS, CDR2 YFSETQ, per germline. The CDR3 totals 13 residues. In DNA, the CDR3 is TGCGCCAGCAGCCCACAGGGAATCGGGGAGCTGTTTTTT. Its translation is CASSPQGIGELFF.

The J gene is TRBJ2-6, the V gene TRBV5-4; D not certain. CDR1 and CDR2 (germline): SGHNT, YYREEE (reference sequence). The CDR3 runs to 16 residues. The germline V and J ends were trimmed by 0 bases and 0 bases, with 7 bases remaining between them. The CDR3 protein is CASSLVESSGANVLTF. CDR3 bases: TGTGCCAGCAGCTTGGTTGAGAGCTCTGGGGCCAACGTCCTGACTTTC.

The rearrangement links TRBV6-5 to TRBJ1-3, with D tentatively TRBD1 (6 bases). Trimming took off 7 bases at V and 2 bases at J, with 15 bases between the two ends. Germline values: CDR1 MNHEY, CDR2 SVGAGI. The CDR3 length is 15 residues. The CDR3 loop reads CASTPGVNPGNTIYF. Written as DNA, the CDR3 is TGTGCCAGCACCCCAGGGGTGAACCCTGGAAACACCATATATTTT.

The chain joins TRBV2 to TRBJ1-4, with D maybe TRBD1 (5 bases). V was cut by 0 bases and J by 6 bases, with 11 bases left in between. Germline CDR1 and CDR2: SNHLY and FYNNEI. The CDR3 sequence is 15 residues long. In nucleotides, the CDR3 is TGTGCCAGCAGTGAAGCGCAAAGGGGATATGAAAAACTGTTTTTT. Translated: CASSEAQRGYEKLFF.

The sample holds a few counts of this clone. The V call is TRBV27, the J call TRBJ2-5; no firm D call. From germline, CDR1 is MNHEY and CDR2 SMNVEV (reference sequence). V was trimmed by 5 bases and J by 4 bases, leaving 14 bases between them. The CDR3 loop spans 14 amino acids. The CDR3 is CASSPLVRLETQYF. CDR3 DNA: TGTGCCAGCAGTCCCCTCGTACGGTTAGAGACCCAGTACTTC.

The gene calls are TRBV11-1 and TRBJ2-5, with 11 positions matching TRBD2. The CDR3 runs 16 residues. The junction had 9 bases not matched to a gene; V was cut back by 5 bases and J by 4 bases. Germline values: CDR1 SGHAT, CDR2 FQDESV (reference sequence). As DNA, the CDR3 is TGTGCCAGCAGCCCAATGCAGCTAGCGGGAGGAGAGACCCAGTACTTC. Amino acid sequence: CASSPMQLAGGETQYF.

The gene calls are TRBV5-6 and TRBJ2-3; the D gene is possibly TRBD2 (6 bases). The CDR3 sequence is 14 residues long. The V gene's germline CDR1 is SGHDT and CDR2 YYEEEE. V was shortened by 6 bases and J by 0 bases, with 11 bases between the two germline ends. CDR3 sequence: CASTNLASTDTQYF. CDR3 DNA sequence: TGTGCCAGCACTAACCTAGCGAGCACAGATACGCAGTATTTT.

V gene TRBV19 combines with J gene TRBJ1-3; 11 nucleotides match TRBD1. This CDR3 is 16 amino acids long. V lost 3 bases to trimming and J lost 5 bases; unmatched junction nucleotides: 6. Per the germline V gene, CDR1 is LNHDA and CDR2 is SQIVND (reference sequence). The CDR3 DNA follows: TGTGCCAGTAGTATTGGGACAGGGGGGAGAAGAAACACCATATATTTT. It yields the protein CASSIGTGGRRNTIYF.